The 22 T cell receptor beta chains given below trace back to one sample, sequenced in a study of molecular identifiers for immune sequencing clone quantification. Via MiXCR, TCRdb re-called the PCR reads, giving one row per CDR3 protein. The sample includes over 100,000 distinct CDR3 sequences, less than 35% of them seen just once. Sequencing input: naive CD8+ T cells from blood, with Jurkat cell RNA spiked in. Documented subset: FACS-sorted CD8+CD4-CCR7+CD45RA+ naive T cells. The receptor source for this set is a human donor in good health. Some libraries in this study had Jurkat cell RNA spiked in.

This clonotype was counted between two and nine times. V usage is TRBV10-3 and J usage is TRBJ2-5, with D possibly being TRBD1 (6 bases). V lost 6 bases and J 5 bases, leaving 13 bases between the germline ends. The CDR3 covers 13 residues. Germline assignment: CDR1 ENHRY and CDR2 SYGVKD. As DNA, the CDR3 is TGTGCCATCAGCGCCCAGGGGCCCGAGACCCAGTACTTC. Translating it yields CAISAQGPETQYF.

There are many counts of this clonotype. The chain is built from TRBV9 and TRBJ2-7; D is possibly TRBD2 (6 bases). V lost 4 bases to trimming and J lost 2 bases, with 10 bases between them. The CDR3 is 13 residues long. Looked up from germline, CDR1 is SGDLS and CDR2 is YYNGEE. CDR3 DNA sequence: TGTGCCAGCAGCCTGTCGGGGGCCTACGAGCAGTACTTC. Its protein is CASSLSGAYEQYF.

The V gene is TRBV28, the J gene TRBJ2-1; tentative D call: TRBD2 (6 bases). Per the germline V gene, CDR1 is MDHEN and CDR2 is SYDVKM. This CDR3 comprises 15 residues. V was pared by 1 base and J by 8 bases, with 15 bases between. Here the CDR3 DNA reads TGTGCCAGCAGTTTATCGGGGTCGAAGCGGGATGAGCAGTTCTTC. It encodes CASSLSGSKRDEQFF.

Worth noting for this clonotype: This may be a read error, as it is one base from a much larger clone. The chain employs TRBV7-9 and TRBJ1-1, with a possible D match to TRBD1 (6 bases). V was cut by 5 bases and J by 11 bases, with 18 bases left in between. The CDR3 loop spans 13 amino acids. Germline CDR1 SEHNR, CDR2 FQNEAQ (reference sequence). The CDR3 here is CASSPRGWRGAFF. CDR3 nucleotide sequence: TGTGCCAGCAGCCCGAGGGGGTGGAGGGGTGCTTTCTTT. Full variable domain (rest looked up from reference TRBV7-9 and TRBJ1-1): DTGVSQNPRHKITKRGQNVTFRCDPISEHNRLYWYRQTLGQGPEFLTYFQNEAQLEKSRLLSDRFSAERPKGSFSTLEIQRTEQGDSAMYLCASSPRGWRGAFFGQGTRLTVV.

J is TRBJ2-7 and V is TRBV29-1, with 7 positions matching TRBD2. CDR3 length equals 15 residues. Losses at the gene ends were 3 bases for V and 2 bases for J; bases not matched to a gene: 10. The germline CDR1 and CDR2 sequences are SQVTM and ANQGSEA. This CDR3 is CSVEGSREGPYEQYF. CDR3 nucleotide sequence: TGCAGCGTTGAGGGTAGCAGGGAGGGGCCCTACGAGCAGTACTTC.

This clonotype was detected a few times. This may come from a read error, since a much larger clone is one base off. The chain employs TRBV5-1 and TRBJ2-5; D is perhaps TRBD1 (5 bases). The CDR3 covers 13 residues. CDR1 and CDR2 from the germline V gene are SGHRS and YFSETQ. This CDR3 reads CASSSGIQEPQYF. In DNA form, the CDR3 reads TGCGCCAGCAGTTCAGGGATCCAAGAGCCCCAGTACTTC.

The chain joins TRBV7-2 to TRBJ2-7; 9 positions match TRBD2. Per germline, CDR1 SGHTA and CDR2 FQGNSA. This CDR3 has 14 amino acids. The junction had 1 base not matched to a gene; V was cut back by 3 bases and J by 1 base. DNA of the CDR3: TGTGCCAGCAGCTTTCTAGCGGGATCCTACGAGCAGTACTTC. Translated: CASSFLAGSYEQYF.

This chain uses TRBV12-3 or TRBV12-4 with TRBJ1-6, with D unclear. CDR3 size: 13 residues. V was trimmed by 8 bases and J by 9 bases, leaving 14 bases between them. The CDR3 reads CASGPHGVSPLHF. The CDR3 nucleotides are TGTGCCAGCGGCCCCCACGGAGTTTCACCCCTCCACTTT.

This chain joins TRBV7-2 and TRBJ2-1, with 8 bases matching TRBD2. The length of the CDR3 is 19 residues. Germline loops: CDR1 SGHTA, CDR2 FQGNSA. After removal of 6 bases from V and 0 bases from J, the junction contained 16 bases not matched to a gene. CDR3 in amino acids: CASRPDRSAGASSYNEQFF. Written as DNA, the CDR3 is TGTGCCAGCAGGCCGGACCGTTCAGCGGGAGCGAGCTCCTACAATGAGCAGTTCTTC. Looking up the rest from reference TRBV7-2 and TRBJ2-1 gives the full variable domain: GAGVSQSPSNKVTEKGKDVELRCDPISGHTALYWYRQSLGQGLEFLIYFQGNSAPDKSGLPSDRFSAERTGGSVSTLTIQRTQQEDSAVYLCASRPDRSAGASSYNEQFFGPGTRLTVL.

As for this clonotype: A much larger clone differs from this one at a single base, so this may be a read error. This chain links TRBV28 with TRBJ2-3, with 13 nucleotides matching TRBD2. Germline V gene data show CDR1 as MDHEN and CDR2 as SYDVKM. This CDR3 region has 19 residues. This CDR3 reads CASNLGLAGLMGRGDTRYF. Written as DNA, the CDR3 is TGTGCCAGCAACCTGGGACTAGCGGGACTTATGGGTCGGGGAGATACGCGGTATTTT.

Only one count was recorded for this clonotype. A clone one base away is much larger, so this may be a read error. The chain has TRBV6-2 or TRBV6-3 and TRBJ1-1; the D is unclear. The V and J ends lost 10 bases and 10 bases respectively, with 31 bases between them. In germline, CDR1 is MNHEY, CDR2 SVGEGT. The CDR3 runs 16 residues. The CDR3 region has the DNA TGTGCCACCACCGATCGAGGGAACGGCCACTGGTTGGGAGCTTTCTTT. Translation: CATTDRGNGHWLGAFF.

Concerning this clonotype itself: Given a much more abundant clone one base away, this may be a read error. The chain joins TRBV5-1 to TRBJ2-3, with 7 bases fitting TRBD2. J was trimmed by 4 bases and V by 2 bases; bases with no gene match: 7. Germline CDR1 is SGHRS and CDR2 is YFSETQ. This CDR3 is 15 amino acids long. The CDR3 sequence is CASSFGGSNADTQYF. Here the CDR3 DNA reads TGCGCCAGCAGCTTCGGCGGGAGCAACGCAGATACGCAGTATTTT.

The gene calls are TRBV6-5 and TRBJ2-7; unclear D gene. From germline, CDR1 is MNHEY and CDR2 SVGAGI. The CDR3 has 14 residues. The V and J ends lost 3 bases and 1 base respectively, with 10 bases between them. The CDR3 loop reads CASSYNGKSYEQYF. In DNA, the CDR3 is TGTGCCAGCAGTTATAATGGGAAGTCCTACGAGCAGTACTTC.

Worth noting for this clonotype: The junction shows a germline mismatch at one end, possibly a read error. V gene TRBV7-6 combines with J gene TRBJ2-2, with 7 nucleotides matching TRBD1. CDR3 length equals 12 residues. Germline CDR1 is SGHVS and CDR2 is FNYEAQ. Here the CDR3 reads CAGQENTGEPFF. The CDR3 nucleotides read TGTGCCGGACAGGAGAACACCGGGGAGCCGTTTTTT.

This clonotype was counted between two and nine times. V and J are TRBV6-2 or TRBV6-3 and TRBJ2-7; D perhaps matches TRBD2 (6 bases). Between the trimmed V and J ends, which lost 7 bases and 6 bases, there was a span of 25 bases. The CDR3 extends over 16 amino acids. CDR1 MNHEY and CDR2 SVGEGT come from the germline V gene. The CDR3 spells CASIKSREKWRGEQYF. The DNA of the CDR3 is TGTGCCAGCATCAAATCCAGGGAAAAATGGCGGGGCGAGCAGTACTTC.

The rearrangement uses TRBV28 and TRBJ2-7; the D gene could be TRBD1 or TRBD2 (5 bases each). Trimming took off 6 bases at V and 0 bases at J, with 12 bases between the two ends. CDR1 and CDR2 (germline): MDHEN, SYDVKM. CDR3 size: 14 residues. The DNA for the CDR3 is TGTGCCAGCAGGGCTTTGGGGGACTCCTACGAGCAGTACTTC. It specifies CASRALGDSYEQYF. The full variable domain, rest sourced from reference TRBV28 and TRBJ2-7, is DVKVTQSSRYLVKRTGEKVFLECVQDMDHENMFWYRQDPGLGLRLIYFSYDVKMKEKGDIPEGYSVSREKKERFSLILESASTNQTSMYLCASRALGDSYEQYFGPGTRLTVT.

As to this clonotype: Possible read error: a much larger clone is one base away. The CDR3 sequence is CASSSPEEAGANVLTF. DNA for the CDR3: TGTGCCAGCAGCTCTCCCGAGGAAGCTGGGGCCAACGTCCTGACTTTC. The chain uses TRBV7-2 and TRBJ2-6; D is unclear. The CDR3 covers 16 residues. Between the trimmed V and J ends, which lost 4 bases and 2 bases, there was a span of 12 bases. The V gene's germline CDR1 is SGHTA and CDR2 FQGNSA.

This clonotype occurred a few times. V is TRBV7-9 and J is TRBJ2-3, with 8 bases lining up with TRBD1. CDR3 length: 16 residues. CDR1 is SEHNR and CDR2 is FQNEAQ in the germline V gene (reference sequence). Germline trimming cut 6 bases from V and 6 bases from J; bases unmatched to any gene: 14. CDR3 nucleotide sequence: TGTGCCAGCAGTTCGCCGAACAGGGGGTCATTCGATACGCAGTATTTT. Amino acid sequence: CASSSPNRGSFDTQYF. The full variable domain, with the rest looked up from reference TRBV7-9 and TRBJ2-3, is DTGVSQNPRHKITKRGQNVTFRCDPISEHNRLYWYRQTLGQGPEFLTYFQNEAQLEKSRLLSDRFSAERPKGSFSTLEIQRTEQGDSAMYLCASSSPNRGSFDTQYFGPGTRLTVL.

The chain combines TRBV6-5 with TRBJ1-2, with D perhaps matching TRBD1 (6 bases). Germline CDR1 and CDR2: MNHEY and SVGAGI. The CDR3 spans 14 residues. Trimming removed 4 bases from V and 4 bases from J, with 13 bases in between. CDR3 loop: CASSSPTGSYGYTF. The DNA of the CDR3 is TGTGCCAGCAGTTCCCCAACAGGGAGCTATGGCTACACCTTC.

Comments on this clonotype: This may be a read error: a much more frequent sequence differs by one nucleotide. This chain joins TRBV12-3 or TRBV12-4 and TRBJ2-7, with 7 positions matching TRBD2. V lost 6 bases, J lost 2 bases, and 10 bases stayed unmatched. The CDR3 contains 15 residues. CDR3 coding DNA: TGTGCCAGCAGCCAACTCGGGGGGAGCACCTACGAGCAGTACTTC. Its protein is CASSQLGGSTYEQYF.

The V call is TRBV19, the J call TRBJ2-3; either TRBD1 or TRBD2 may supply D (6 bases each). CDR1 is LNHDA, CDR2 SQIVND, per germline (reference sequence). The length of the CDR3 is 14 residues. Trimming pared 5 bases from V and 5 bases from J, leaving 14 bases between. Written as DNA, the CDR3 is TGTGCCAGTAGTGGTTCGGGGGCGATAGATACGCAGTATTTT. It is translated as CASSGSGAIDTQYF.

In the case of this clonotype: A much larger clone sits a single nucleotide away, making a read error possible. J is TRBJ1-3 and V is TRBV2, with TRBD1 matching 8 bases. CDR1 is SNHLY and CDR2 is FYNNEI in the germline V gene. Trimming cost V 3 bases and J 2 bases; bases outside gene matches: 6. This CDR3 region has 16 residues. The CDR3 here is CASSDGQGFTGNTIYF. Written as DNA, the CDR3 is TGTGCCAGCAGTGATGGACAGGGTTTTACTGGAAACACCATATATTTT.